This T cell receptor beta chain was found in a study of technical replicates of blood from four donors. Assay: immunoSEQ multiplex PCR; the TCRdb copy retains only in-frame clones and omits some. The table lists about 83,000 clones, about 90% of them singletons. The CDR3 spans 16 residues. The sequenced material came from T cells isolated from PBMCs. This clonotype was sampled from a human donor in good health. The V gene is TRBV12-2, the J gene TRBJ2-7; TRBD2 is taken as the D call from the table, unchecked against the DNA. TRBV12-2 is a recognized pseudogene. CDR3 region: CASRLGKAGASYEQYF. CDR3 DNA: TGTGCAAGTCGCTTAGGAAAAGCGGGAGCGAGCTACGAGCAGTACTTC.